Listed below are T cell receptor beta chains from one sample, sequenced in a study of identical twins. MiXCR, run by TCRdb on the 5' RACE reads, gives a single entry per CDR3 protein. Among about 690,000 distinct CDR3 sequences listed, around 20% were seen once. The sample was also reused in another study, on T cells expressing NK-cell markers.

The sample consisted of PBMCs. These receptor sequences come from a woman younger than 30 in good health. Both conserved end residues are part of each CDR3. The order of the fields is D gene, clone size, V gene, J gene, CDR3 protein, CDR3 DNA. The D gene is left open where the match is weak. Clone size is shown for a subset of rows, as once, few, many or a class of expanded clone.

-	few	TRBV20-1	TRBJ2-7	CSARDLNSGEQYF	TGCAGTGCTAGAGATCTCAATTCGGGAGAGCAGTACTTC
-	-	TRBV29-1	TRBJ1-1	CSVSRWGEAFF	TGCAGCGTTTCCCGATGGGGTGAAGCTTTCTTT
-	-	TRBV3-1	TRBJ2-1	CASSQVLQRGNEQFF	TGTGCCAGCAGCCAAGTTCTCCAGAGGGGCAATGAGCAGTTCTTC
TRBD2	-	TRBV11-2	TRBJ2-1	CASSLASGAEMDEQFF	TGTGCCAGCAGCTTGGCTAGCGGGGCGGAAATGGATGAGCAGTTCTTC
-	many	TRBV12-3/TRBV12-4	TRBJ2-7	CASSGAGLGEQYF	TGTGCCAGCAGCGGAGCAGGGCTGGGCGAGCAGTACTTC
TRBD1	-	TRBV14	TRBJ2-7	CASPPAGTGYPPTSLGSTYEQYF	TGTGCCAGCCCCCCCGCAGGGACAGGGTACCCTCCCACTAGCCTCGGGTCGACCTACGAGCAGTACTTC
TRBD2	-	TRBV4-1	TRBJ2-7	CASSLSLPGLARSEQYF	TGCGCCAGCAGCCTTTCCCTGCCGGGACTAGCTCGTTCCGAGCAGTACTTC
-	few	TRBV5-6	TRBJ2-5	CASSLERFAETQYF	TGTGCCAGCAGCTTGGAGCGGTTCGCAGAGACCCAGTACTTC
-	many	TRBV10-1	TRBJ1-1	CASSGLNTEAFF	TGCGCCAGCTCCGGTTTGAACACTGAAGCTTTCTTT
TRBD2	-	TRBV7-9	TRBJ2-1	CASSLGVLAGERLEFF	TGTGCCAGCAGCTTAGGGGTCCTAGCGGGAGAGCGTTTGGAGTTCTTC
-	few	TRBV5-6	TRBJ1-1	CASSFTNRGNTEAFF	TGTGCCAGCAGCTTTACAAACCGGGGAAACACTGAAGCTTTCTTT
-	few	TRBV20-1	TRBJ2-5	CSARAPTAQETQYF	TGCAGTGCTAGAGCACCAACGGCACAAGAGACCCAGTACTTC
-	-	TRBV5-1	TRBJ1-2	CASRDQGFSGYTF	TGCGCCAGCCGTGACCAGGGTTTCTCTGGCTACACCTTC
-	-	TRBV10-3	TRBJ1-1	CAISESGDTEAFF	TGTGCCATCAGTGAGTCAGGGGATACTGAAGCTTTCTTT
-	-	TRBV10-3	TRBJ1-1	CAISEWAGRWNTEAFF	TGTGCCATCAGTGAGTGGGCAGGGAGATGGAACACTGAAGCTTTCTTT
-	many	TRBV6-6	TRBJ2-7	CASSLDLYEEQYF	TGTGCCAGCAGCTTAGATTTGTACGAGGAGCAGTACTTC
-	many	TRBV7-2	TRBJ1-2	CASSDGPNGGYTF	TGTGCCAGCAGCGACGGTCCGAACGGTGGCTACACCTTC
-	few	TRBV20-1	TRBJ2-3	CSAELRATDTQYF	TGCAGTGCCGAGCTGAGGGCGACAGATACGCAGTATTTT
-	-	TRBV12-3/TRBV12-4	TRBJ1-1	CATRDTAEAFF	TGTGCCACCCGGGACACCGCTGAAGCTTTCTTT
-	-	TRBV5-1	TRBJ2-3	CASSQGGHTDTQYF	TGCGCCAGCAGCCAGGGGGGACACACAGATACGCAGTATTTT
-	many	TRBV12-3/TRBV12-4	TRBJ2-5	CASSPRLGLQETQYF	TGTGCCAGCAGTCCCAGACTTGGGCTCCAAGAGACCCAGTACTTC
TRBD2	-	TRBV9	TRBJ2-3	CASSGSGGLTDTQYF	TGTGCCAGCAGCGGTAGCGGGGGACTCACAGATACGCAGTATTTT
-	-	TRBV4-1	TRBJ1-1	CASSQDKRTETFF	TGCGCCAGCAGCCAAGATAAAAGGACTGAAACTTTCTTT
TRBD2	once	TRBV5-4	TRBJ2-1	CASSLSGSGGSYNEQFF	TGTGCCAGCAGCTTGTCGGGTAGCGGGGGCTCCTACAATGAGCAGTTCTTC
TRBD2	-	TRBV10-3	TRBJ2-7	CAITNRGGSTYEQYF	TGTGCCATCACCAACCGGGGGGGCTCTACCTACGAGCAGTACTTC
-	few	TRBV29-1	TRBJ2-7	CSVVPFGRAYEQYF	TGCAGCGTCGTCCCCTTCGGGCGCGCCTACGAGCAGTACTTC
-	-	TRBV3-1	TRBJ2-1	CASSPYTGYNEQFF	TGTGCCAGCAGCCCCTATACAGGATACAATGAGCAGTTCTTC
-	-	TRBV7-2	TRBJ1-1	CASSPRTGMNTEAFF	TGTGCCAGCAGCCCCCGTACAGGGATGAACACTGAAGCTTTCTTT
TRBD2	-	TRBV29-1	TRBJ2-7	CSVDPSGRRNEQYF	TGCAGCGTTGACCCTAGCGGGAGGCGAAACGAGCAGTACTTC
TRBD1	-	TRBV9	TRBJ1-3	CASSLRGDSSGNTIYF	TGTGCCAGCAGCCTCCGGGGGGACAGCTCTGGAAACACCATATATTTT
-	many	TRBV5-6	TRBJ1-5	CASSLHSNQPQHF	TGTGCCAGCAGCTTACATAGCAATCAGCCCCAGCATTTT
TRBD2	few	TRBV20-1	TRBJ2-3	CSASGGRASDTQYF	TGCAGTGCTTCCGGCGGGAGGGCCTCAGATACGCAGTATTTT
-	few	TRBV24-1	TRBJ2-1	CATSDRGKGVHEQFF	TGTGCCACCAGTGACCGGGGGAAAGGTGTCCATGAGCAGTTCTTC
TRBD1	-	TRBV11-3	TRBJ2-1	CASSYHRGSYNEQFF	TGTGCCAGCAGTTATCACAGGGGCTCCTACAATGAGCAGTTCTTC
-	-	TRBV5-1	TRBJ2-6	CASRRKEGSGANVLTF	TGCGCCAGCAGAAGGAAGGAGGGCTCTGGGGCCAACGTCCTGACTTTC
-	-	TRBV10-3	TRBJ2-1	CAIRMSGEYEQFF	TGTGCCATCAGAATGTCAGGGGAATATGAGCAGTTCTTC
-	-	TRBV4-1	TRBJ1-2	CASSQNSLGARGYTF	TGCGCCAGCAGCCAAAATAGCCTCGGGGCGCGTGGCTACACCTTC
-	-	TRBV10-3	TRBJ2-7	CAISERGGEQYF	TGTGCCATCAGTGAGAGGGGGGGAGAGCAGTACTTC
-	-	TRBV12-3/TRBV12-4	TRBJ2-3	CASTGNLAADTQYF	TGTGCCAGCACCGGAAACCTTGCCGCAGATACGCAGTATTTT
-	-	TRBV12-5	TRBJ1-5	CASARPVEPQHF	TGTGCTAGTGCCCGCCCAGTGGAGCCCCAGCATTTT
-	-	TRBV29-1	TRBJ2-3	CSVFTYRDTDTQYF	TGCAGCGTCTTCACCTACAGGGACACAGATACGCAGTATTTT
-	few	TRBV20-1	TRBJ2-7	CSARDSLEQYF	TGCAGTGCTAGAGATTCCCTCGAGCAGTACTTC
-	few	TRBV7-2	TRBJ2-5	CASSLSVSQGTQYF	TGTGCCAGCAGCTTATCAGTATCCCAGGGGACCCAGTACTTC
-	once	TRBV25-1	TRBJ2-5	CASSELLGGDETQYF	TGTGCCAGCAGTGAATTACTTGGAGGGGATGAGACCCAGTACTTC
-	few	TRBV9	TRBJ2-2	CASSVAPQTGELFF	TGTGCCAGCAGCGTAGCACCGCAGACCGGGGAGCTGTTTTTT
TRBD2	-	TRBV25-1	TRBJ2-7	CASSELAGDEQYF	TGTGCCAGCAGTGAACTAGCGGGAGACGAGCAGTACTTC
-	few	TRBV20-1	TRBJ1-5	CSASRGDSNQPQHF	TGCAGTGCTAGCCGGGGGGATAGCAATCAGCCCCAGCATTTT
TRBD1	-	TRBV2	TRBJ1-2	CASTGTGGSGYTF	TGTGCCAGTACCGGGACAGGGGGCAGTGGCTACACCTTC
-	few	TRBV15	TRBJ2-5	CATSRARTFQETQYF	TGTGCCACCAGCAGAGCCCGGACATTTCAAGAGACCCAGTACTTC